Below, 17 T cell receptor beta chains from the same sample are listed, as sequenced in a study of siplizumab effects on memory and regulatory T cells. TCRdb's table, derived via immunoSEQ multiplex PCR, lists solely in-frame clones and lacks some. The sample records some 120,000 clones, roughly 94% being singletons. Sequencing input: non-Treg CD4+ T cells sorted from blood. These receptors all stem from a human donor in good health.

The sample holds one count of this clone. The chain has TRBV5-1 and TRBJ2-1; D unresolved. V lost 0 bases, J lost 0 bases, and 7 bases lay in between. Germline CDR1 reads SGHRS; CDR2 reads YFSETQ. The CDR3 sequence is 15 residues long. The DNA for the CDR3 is TGCGCCAGCAGCTTGGGGCAGAGCTCCTACAATGAGCAGTTCTTC. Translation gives CASSLGQSSYNEQFF.

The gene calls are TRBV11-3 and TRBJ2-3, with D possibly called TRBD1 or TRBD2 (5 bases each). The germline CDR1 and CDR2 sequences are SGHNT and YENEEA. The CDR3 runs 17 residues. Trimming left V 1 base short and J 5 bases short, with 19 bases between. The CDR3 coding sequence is TGTGCCAGCAGCTTAGGTCGGTACGGGACCGCAGTAGATACGCAGTATTTT. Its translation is CASSLGRYGTAVDTQYF.

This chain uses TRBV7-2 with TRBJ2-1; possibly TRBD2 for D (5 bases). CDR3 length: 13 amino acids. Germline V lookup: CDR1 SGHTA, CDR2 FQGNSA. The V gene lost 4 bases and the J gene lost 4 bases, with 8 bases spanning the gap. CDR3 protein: CASSSRDYNEQFF. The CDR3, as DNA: TGTGCCAGCAGCTCCCGGGATTACAATGAGCAGTTCTTC.

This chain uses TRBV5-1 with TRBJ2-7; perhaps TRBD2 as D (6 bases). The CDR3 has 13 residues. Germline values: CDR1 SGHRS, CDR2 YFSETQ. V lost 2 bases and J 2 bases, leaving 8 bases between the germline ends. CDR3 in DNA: TGCGCCAGCAGCTTCGGAGGGGCCTACGAGCAGTACTTC. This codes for CASSFGGAYEQYF. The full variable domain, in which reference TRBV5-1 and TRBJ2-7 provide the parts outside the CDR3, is KAGVTQTPRYLIKTRGQQVTLSCSPISGHRSVSWYQQTPGQGLQFLFEYFSETQRNKGNFPGRFSGRQFSNSRSEMNVSTLELGDSALYLCASSFGGAYEQYFGPGTRLTVT.

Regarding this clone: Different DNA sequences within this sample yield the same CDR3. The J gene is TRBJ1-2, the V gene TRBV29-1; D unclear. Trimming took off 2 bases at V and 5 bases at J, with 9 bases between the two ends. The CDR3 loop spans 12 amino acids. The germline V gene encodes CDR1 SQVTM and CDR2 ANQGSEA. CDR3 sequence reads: CSVERGGYGYTF. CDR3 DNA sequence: TGCAGCGTTGAACGGGGAGGGTATGGCTACACCTTC.

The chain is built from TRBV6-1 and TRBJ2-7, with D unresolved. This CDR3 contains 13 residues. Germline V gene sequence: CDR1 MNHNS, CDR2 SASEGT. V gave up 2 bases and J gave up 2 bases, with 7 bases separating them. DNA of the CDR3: TGTGCCAGCAGTGAACAGAACACCTACGAGCAGTACTTC. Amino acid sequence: CASSEQNTYEQYF.

CDR3 DNA sequence: TGTGCCAGTAGTATAGGGGACAGGGGAGTCGTTACGCAGTATTTT. Amino acids: CASSIGDRGVVTQYF. This chain connects TRBV19 to TRBJ2-3, with 10 positions matching TRBD1. Germline CDR1 LNHDA, CDR2 SQIVND (reference sequence). The trim removed 1 base at V and 8 bases at J, leaving 6 bases unmatched. The CDR3 covers 15 residues.

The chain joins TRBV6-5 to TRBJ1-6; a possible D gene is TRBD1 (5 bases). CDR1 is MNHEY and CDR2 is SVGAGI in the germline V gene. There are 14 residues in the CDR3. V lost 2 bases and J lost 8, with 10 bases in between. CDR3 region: CASSYGGTDSPLHF. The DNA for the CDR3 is TGTGCCAGCAGTTACGGGGGAACCGATTCACCCCTCCACTTT.

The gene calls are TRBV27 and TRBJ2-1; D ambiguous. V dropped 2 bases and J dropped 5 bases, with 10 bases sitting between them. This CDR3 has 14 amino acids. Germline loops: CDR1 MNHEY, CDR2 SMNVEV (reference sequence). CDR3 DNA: TGTGCCAGCAGTTTAAGAGACCAAAACAATGAGCAGTTCTTC. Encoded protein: CASSLRDQNNEQFF.

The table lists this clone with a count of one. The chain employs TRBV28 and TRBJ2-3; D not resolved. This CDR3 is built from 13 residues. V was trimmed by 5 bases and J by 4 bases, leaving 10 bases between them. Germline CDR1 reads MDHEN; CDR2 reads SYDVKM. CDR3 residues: CASSPRLPDTQYF. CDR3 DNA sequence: TGTGCCAGCAGTCCTCGACTCCCAGATACGCAGTATTTT.

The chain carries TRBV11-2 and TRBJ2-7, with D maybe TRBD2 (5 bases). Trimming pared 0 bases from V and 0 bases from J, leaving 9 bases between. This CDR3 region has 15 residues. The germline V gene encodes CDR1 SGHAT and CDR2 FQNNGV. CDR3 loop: CASSLETTTSYEQYF. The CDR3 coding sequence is TGTGCCAGCAGCTTAGAAACGACTACCTCCTACGAGCAGTACTTC.

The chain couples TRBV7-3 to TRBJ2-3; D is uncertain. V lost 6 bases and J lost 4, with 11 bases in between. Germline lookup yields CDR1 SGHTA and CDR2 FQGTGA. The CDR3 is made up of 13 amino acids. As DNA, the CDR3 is TGTGCCAGCAGGCCGGCAAGCCCAGATACGCAGTATTTT. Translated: CASRPASPDTQYF.

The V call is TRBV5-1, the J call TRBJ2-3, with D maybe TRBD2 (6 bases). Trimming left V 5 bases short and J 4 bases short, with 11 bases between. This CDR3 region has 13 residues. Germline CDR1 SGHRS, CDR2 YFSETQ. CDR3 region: CASREGGADTQYF. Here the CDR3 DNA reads TGCGCCAGCAGAGAGGGAGGCGCAGATACGCAGTATTTT.

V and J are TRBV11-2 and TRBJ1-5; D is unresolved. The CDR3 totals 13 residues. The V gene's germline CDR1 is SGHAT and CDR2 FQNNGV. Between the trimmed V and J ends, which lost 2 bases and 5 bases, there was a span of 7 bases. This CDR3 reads CASSLIGDQPQHF. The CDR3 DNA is TGTGCCAGCAGCTTAATCGGGGATCAGCCCCAGCATTTT.

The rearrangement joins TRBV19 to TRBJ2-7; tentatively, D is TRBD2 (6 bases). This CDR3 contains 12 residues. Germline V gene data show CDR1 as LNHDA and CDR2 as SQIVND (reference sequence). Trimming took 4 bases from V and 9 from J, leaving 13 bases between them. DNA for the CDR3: TGTGCCAGTAGTACCGGGAGTTCTGGGCAGTACTTC. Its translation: CASSTGSSGQYF.

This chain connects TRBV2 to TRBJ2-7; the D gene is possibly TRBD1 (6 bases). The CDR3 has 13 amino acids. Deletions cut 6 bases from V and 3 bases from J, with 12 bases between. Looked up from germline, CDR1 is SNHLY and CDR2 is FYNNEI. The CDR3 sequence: CASRQGENYEQYF. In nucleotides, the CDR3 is TGTGCCAGCAGACAGGGCGAGAACTACGAGCAGTACTTC.

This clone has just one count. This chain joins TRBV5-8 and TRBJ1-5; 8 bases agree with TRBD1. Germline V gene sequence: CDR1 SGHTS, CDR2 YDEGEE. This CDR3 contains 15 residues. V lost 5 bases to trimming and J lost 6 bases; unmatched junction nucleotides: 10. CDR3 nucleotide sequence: TGTGCCAGCAGACACCGGACAGGGCTCGGTCAGCCCCAGCATTTT. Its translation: CASRHRTGLGQPQHF.